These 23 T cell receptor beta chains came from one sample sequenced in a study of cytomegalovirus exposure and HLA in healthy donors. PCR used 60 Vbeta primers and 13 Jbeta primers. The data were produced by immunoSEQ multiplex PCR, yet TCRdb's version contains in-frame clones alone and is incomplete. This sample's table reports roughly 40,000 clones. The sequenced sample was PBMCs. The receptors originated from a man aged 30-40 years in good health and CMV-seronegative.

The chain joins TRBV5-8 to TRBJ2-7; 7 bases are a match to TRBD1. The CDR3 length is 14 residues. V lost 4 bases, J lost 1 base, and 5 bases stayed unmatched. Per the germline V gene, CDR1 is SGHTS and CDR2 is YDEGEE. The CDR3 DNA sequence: TGTGCCAGCAGCCCACGGACAGGATCCTACGAGCAGTACTTC. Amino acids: CASSPRTGSYEQYF.

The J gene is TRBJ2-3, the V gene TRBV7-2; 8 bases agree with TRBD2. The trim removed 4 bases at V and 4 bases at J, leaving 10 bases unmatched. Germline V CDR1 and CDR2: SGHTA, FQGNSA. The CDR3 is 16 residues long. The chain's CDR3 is CASSSRIGGAADTQYF. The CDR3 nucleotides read TGTGCCAGCAGCTCCCGTATCGGGGGGGCGGCAGATACGCAGTATTTT. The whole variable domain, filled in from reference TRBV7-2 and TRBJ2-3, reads GAGVSQSPSNKVTEKGKDVELRCDPISGHTALYWYRQSLGQGLEFLIYFQGNSAPDKSGLPSDRFSAERTGGSVSTLTIQRTQQEDSAVYLCASSSRIGGAADTQYFGPGTRLTVL.

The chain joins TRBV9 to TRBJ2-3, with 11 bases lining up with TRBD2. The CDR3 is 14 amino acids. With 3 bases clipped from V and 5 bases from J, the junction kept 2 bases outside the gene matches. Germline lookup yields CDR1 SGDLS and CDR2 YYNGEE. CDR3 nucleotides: TGTGCCAGCAGCGGACTAGCGGGAAAAGATACGCAGTATTTT. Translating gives CASSGLAGKDTQYF.

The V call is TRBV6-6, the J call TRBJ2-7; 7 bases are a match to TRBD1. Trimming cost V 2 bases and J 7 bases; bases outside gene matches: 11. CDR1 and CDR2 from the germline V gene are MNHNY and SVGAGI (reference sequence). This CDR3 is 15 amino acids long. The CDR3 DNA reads TGTGCCAGCAGTTACAGGACAGGTCCCCCGCGGGAGCAGTACTTC. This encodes CASSYRTGPPREQYF.

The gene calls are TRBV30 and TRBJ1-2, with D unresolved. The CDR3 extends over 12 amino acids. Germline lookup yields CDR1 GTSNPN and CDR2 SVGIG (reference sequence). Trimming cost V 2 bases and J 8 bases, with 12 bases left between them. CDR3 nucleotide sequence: TGTGCCTGGAGTCCCGGAGCCGGCGGCTACACCTTC. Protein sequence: CAWSPGAGGYTF. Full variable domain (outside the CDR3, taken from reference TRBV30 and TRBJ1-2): SQTIHQWPATLVQPVGSPLSLECTVEGTSNPNLYWYRQAAGRGLQLLFYSVGIGQISSEVPQNLSASRPQDRQFILSSKKLLLSDSGFYLCAWSPGAGGYTFGSGTRLTVV.

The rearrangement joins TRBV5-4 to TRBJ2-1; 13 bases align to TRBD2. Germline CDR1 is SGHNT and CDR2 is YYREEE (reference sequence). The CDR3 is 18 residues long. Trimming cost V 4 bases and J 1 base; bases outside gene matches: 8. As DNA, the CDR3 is TGTGCCAGCAGCCAAGGGACTAGCGGGAAGGGGTCCTACAATGAGCAGTTCTTC. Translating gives CASSQGTSGKGSYNEQFF.

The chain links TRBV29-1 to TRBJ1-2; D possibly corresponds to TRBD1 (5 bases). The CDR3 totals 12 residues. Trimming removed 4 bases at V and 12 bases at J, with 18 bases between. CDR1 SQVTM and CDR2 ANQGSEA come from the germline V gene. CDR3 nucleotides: TGCAGCGTTGTGGGGCAGCAGCTAGGTCACACCTTC. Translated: CSVVGQQLGHTF.

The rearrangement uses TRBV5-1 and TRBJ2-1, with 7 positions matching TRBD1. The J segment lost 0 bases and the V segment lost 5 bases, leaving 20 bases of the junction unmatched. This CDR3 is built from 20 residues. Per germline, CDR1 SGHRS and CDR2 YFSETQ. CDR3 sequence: CASSDGLGGVQISSYNEQFF. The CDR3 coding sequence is TGCGCCAGCAGTGATGGGTTAGGGGGCGTACAAATTAGCTCCTACAATGAGCAGTTCTTC.

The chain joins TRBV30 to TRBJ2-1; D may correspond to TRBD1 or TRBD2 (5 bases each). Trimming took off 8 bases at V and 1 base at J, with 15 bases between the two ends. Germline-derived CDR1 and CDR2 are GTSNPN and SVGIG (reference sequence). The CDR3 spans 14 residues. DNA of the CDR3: TGTGCCGGGACCTGGAGTAGTTCCTACAATGAGCAGTTCTTC. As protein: CAGTWSSSYNEQFF.

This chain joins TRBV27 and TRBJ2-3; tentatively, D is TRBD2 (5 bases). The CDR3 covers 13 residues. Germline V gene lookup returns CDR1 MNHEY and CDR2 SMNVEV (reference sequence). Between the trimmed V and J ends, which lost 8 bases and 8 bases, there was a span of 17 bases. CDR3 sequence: CASGESSGATQYF. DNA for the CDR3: TGTGCCAGCGGGGAGTCGAGCGGCGCTACGCAGTATTTT.

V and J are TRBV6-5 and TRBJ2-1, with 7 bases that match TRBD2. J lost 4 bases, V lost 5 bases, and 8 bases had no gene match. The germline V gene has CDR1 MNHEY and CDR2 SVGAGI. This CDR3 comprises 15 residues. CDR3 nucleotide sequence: TGTGCCAGCAGTCCCTCTCTCGGGGGGTACAATGAGCAGTTCTTC. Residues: CASSPSLGGYNEQFF.

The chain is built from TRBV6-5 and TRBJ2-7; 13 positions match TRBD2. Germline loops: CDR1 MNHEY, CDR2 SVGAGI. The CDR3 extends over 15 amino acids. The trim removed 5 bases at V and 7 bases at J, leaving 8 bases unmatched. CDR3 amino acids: CASSGGLAGVGEQYF. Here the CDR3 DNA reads TGTGCCAGCAGTGGTGGACTAGCGGGAGTAGGGGAGCAGTACTTC.

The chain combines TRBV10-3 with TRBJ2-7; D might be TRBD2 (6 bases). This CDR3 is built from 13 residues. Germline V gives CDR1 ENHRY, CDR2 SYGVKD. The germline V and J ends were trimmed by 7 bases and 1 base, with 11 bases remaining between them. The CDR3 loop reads CAIKASASYEQYF. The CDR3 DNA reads TGTGCCATCAAGGCTAGCGCGTCCTACGAGCAGTACTTC.

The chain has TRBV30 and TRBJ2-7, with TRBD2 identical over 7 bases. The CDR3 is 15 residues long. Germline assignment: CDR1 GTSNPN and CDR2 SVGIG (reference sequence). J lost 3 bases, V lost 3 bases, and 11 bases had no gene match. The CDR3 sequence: CAWSRRGGSVYEQYF. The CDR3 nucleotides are TGTGCCTGGAGCCGCCGGGGCGGGAGTGTCTACGAGCAGTACTTC. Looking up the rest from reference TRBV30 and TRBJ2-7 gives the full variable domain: SQTIHQWPATLVQPVGSPLSLECTVEGTSNPNLYWYRQAAGRGLQLLFYSVGIGQISSEVPQNLSASRPQDRQFILSSKKLLLSDSGFYLCAWSRRGGSVYEQYFGPGTRLTVT.

The CDR3 loop is CAISHGQGLRDTQYF. CDR3 bases: TGTGCCATCAGCCACGGACAGGGGCTACGAGATACGCAGTATTTT. The chain carries TRBV10-3 and TRBJ2-3; TRBD1 matches 9 bases. CDR3 length: 15 residues. Germline trimming cut 6 bases from V and 5 bases from J; bases unmatched to any gene: 9. CDR1 is ENHRY, CDR2 SYGVKD, per germline.

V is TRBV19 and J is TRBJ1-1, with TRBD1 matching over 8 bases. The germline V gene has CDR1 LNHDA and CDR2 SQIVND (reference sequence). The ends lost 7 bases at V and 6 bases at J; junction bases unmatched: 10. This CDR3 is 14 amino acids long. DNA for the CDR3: TGTGCCAGTACACCCACAGGGGGAGCATCTGAAGCTTTCTTT. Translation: CASTPTGGASEAFF.

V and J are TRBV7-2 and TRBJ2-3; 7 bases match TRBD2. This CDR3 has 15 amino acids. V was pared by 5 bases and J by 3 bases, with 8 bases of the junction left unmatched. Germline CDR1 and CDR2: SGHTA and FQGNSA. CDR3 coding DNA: TGTGCCAGCAGCCGCGAGGGCGGGAGTACAGATACGCAGTATTTT. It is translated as CASSREGGSTDTQYF.

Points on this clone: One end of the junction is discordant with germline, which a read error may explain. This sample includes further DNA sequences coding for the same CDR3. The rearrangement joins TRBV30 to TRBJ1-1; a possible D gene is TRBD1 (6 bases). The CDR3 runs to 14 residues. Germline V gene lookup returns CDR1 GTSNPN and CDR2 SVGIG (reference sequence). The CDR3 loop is CAWMGGRVNTEAFF. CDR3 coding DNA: TGTGCCTGGATGGGGGGGCGGGTGAATACTGAAGCTTTCTTT. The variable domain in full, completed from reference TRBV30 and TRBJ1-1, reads SQTIHQWPATLVQPVGSPLSLECTVEGTSNPNLYWYRQAAGRGLQLLFYSVGIGQISSEVPQNLSASRPQDRQFILSSKKLLLSDSGFYLCAWMGGRVNTEAFFGQGTRLTVV.

CDR3: CASSHAVLGQGAETQYF. The CDR3 coding sequence is TGCGCCAGCAGCCATGCCGTTCTCGGACAGGGGGCAGAGACCCAGTACTTC. The rearrangement uses TRBV4-3 and TRBJ2-5; TRBD1 matches 11 bases. The germline V gene encodes CDR1 LGHNA and CDR2 YSLEER. CDR3 length: 17 amino acids. The junction had 10 bases not matched to a gene; V was cut back by 3 bases and J by 4 bases.

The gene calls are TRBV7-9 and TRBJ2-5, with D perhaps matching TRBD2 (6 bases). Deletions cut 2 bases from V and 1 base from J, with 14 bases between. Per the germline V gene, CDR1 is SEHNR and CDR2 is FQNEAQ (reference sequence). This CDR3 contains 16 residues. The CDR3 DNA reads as TGTGCCAGCAGCTTACTCCGCGGGATGGTCCAAGAGACCCAGTACTTC. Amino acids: CASSLLRGMVQETQYF. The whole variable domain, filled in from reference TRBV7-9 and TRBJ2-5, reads DTGVSQNPRHKITKRGQNVTFRCDPISEHNRLYWYRQTLGQGPEFLTYFQNEAQLEKSRLLSDRFSAERPKGSFSTLEIQRTEQGDSAMYLCASSLLRGMVQETQYFGPGTRLLVL.

The CDR3 spells CAWSVLGPGELFF. CDR3 in DNA: TGTGCCTGGAGTGTACTAGGGCCCGGGGAGCTGTTTTTT. This sequence joins TRBV30 and TRBJ2-2, with D possibly matching TRBD2 (5 bases). The V end lost 0 bases, the J end lost 6 bases, and 8 bases lay between the germline ends. The CDR3 totals 13 residues. Looked up from germline, CDR1 is GTSNPN and CDR2 is SVGIG (reference sequence).

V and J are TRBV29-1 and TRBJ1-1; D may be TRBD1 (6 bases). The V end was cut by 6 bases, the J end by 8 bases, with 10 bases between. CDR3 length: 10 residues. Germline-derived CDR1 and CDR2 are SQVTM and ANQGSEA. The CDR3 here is CSVIDREAFF. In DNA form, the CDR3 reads TGCAGCGTGATTGACAGGGAAGCTTTCTTT.

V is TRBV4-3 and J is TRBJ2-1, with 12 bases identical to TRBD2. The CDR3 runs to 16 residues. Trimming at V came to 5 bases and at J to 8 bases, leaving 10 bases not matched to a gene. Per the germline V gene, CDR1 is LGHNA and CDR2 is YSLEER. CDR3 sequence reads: CASSSRLAGDVDEQFF. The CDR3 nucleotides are TGCGCCAGCAGCTCCCGACTAGCGGGAGATGTCGATGAGCAGTTCTTC.